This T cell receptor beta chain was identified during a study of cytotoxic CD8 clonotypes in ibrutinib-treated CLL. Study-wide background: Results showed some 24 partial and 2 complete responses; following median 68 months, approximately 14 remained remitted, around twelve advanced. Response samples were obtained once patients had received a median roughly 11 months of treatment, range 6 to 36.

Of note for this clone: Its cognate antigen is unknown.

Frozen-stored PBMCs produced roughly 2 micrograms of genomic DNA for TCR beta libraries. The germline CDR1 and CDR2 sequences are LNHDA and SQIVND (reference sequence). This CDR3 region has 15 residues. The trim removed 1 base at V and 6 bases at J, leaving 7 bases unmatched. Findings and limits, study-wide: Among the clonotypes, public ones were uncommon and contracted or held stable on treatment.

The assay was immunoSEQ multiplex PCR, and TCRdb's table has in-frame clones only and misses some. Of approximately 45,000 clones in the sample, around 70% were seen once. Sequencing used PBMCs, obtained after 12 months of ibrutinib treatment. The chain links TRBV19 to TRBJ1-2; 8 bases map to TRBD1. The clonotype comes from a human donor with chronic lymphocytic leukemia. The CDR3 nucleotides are TGTGCCAGTAGTATAGGGGCAGGGGGCGTGAATGGCTACACCTTC. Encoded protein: CASSIGAGGVNGYTF.